The 19 T cell receptor beta chains below come from one sample, sequenced in a study of T cell responses to AZD1222 COVID-19 vaccine. Repertoires were generated with immunoSEQ multiplex PCR, while TCRdb's copy carries only in-frame clones and drops some. The data show some 130,000 clones, with roughly 85% seen just once and around 8.6% held by the top ten. Sample: peripheral blood, taken on day 0 of AZD1222 vaccination. Every receptor here comes from an adult in good health.

CDR3 DNA: TGTGCCAGCAGATTGTCGGGGGGGGCCTACAATGAGCAGTTCTTC. Amino acid sequence: CASRLSGGAYNEQFF. The chain is built from TRBV6-5 and TRBJ2-1; 8 bases are shared with TRBD2. Germline V lookup: CDR1 MNHEY, CDR2 SVGAGI. V gave up 6 bases and J gave up 2 bases; unmatched junction bases: 6. This CDR3 is 15 amino acids long.

This sequence joins TRBV19 and TRBJ1-2, with 9 bases identical to TRBD1. The CDR3 is 14 amino acids. V dropped 3 bases and J dropped 11; count of bases not matched to a gene: 10. Germline CDR1 and CDR2: LNHDA and SQIVND (reference sequence). CDR3 loop: CASSIGVGQGRYTF. CDR3 nucleotides: TGTGCCAGTAGTATTGGGGTGGGACAGGGACGGTACACCTTC.

The chain is built from TRBV4-1 and TRBJ2-5, with 11 positions matching TRBD2. V was clipped by 3 bases and J by 2 bases; unmatched bases: 8. This CDR3 has 17 amino acids. Germline-derived CDR1 and CDR2 are MGHRA and YSYEKL. In DNA, the CDR3 is TGCGCCAGCAGCCAGGCGTATAGCGGGGGGGCTCAAGAGACCCAGTACTTC. Residues: CASSQAYSGGAQETQYF.

The rearrangement joins TRBV14 to TRBJ2-7, with 9 bases lining up with TRBD1. Germline V gene lookup returns CDR1 SGHDN and CDR2 FVKESK. V was clipped by 0 bases and J by 3 bases; unmatched bases: 6. The CDR3 consists of 16 residues. As DNA, the CDR3 is TGTGCCAGCAGCCAAGATTTTGGGACAGGGCTCTACGAGCAGTACTTC. Its protein is CASSQDFGTGLYEQYF.

In its sample, this clone was seen a few times. The genes are TRBV27 and TRBJ2-3; 9 nucleotides agree with TRBD1. Trimming took 2 bases from V and 4 from J; bases not matched to a gene: 7. CDR3 length: 16 amino acids. From germline, CDR1 is MNHEY and CDR2 SMNVEV (reference sequence). CDR3 sequence: CASSLRDRARPDTQYF. The CDR3 DNA reads TGTGCCAGCAGTTTAAGGGACAGGGCCAGGCCAGATACGCAGTATTTT.

This chain uses TRBV27 with TRBJ1-5; D remains unclear. The CDR3 consists of 14 residues. The V gene lost 5 bases and the J gene lost 6 bases, with 14 bases spanning the gap. CDR1 and CDR2 from the germline V gene are MNHEY and SMNVEV (reference sequence). The CDR3 nucleotides are TGTGCCAGCAGTCCCCTCCAGATTGGTCAGCCCCAGCATTTT. This codes for CASSPLQIGQPQHF.

The chain recombines TRBV27 with TRBJ1-2; 9 bases agree with TRBD1. V shed 5 bases, J shed 4 bases, and the junction held 14 bases outside the gene matches. Looked up from germline, CDR1 is MNHEY and CDR2 is SMNVEV (reference sequence). The CDR3 covers 17 residues. The CDR3 here is CASSQGQGRGSSYGYTF. In DNA form, the CDR3 reads TGTGCCAGCAGTCAAGGACAGGGGAGGGGTTCCAGCTATGGCTACACCTTC.

The rearrangement uses TRBV6-5 and TRBJ2-1; 10 bases agree with TRBD2. The germline gives CDR1 MNHEY, CDR2 SVGAGI. The CDR3 consists of 14 residues. The V and J ends lost 8 bases and 6 bases, in that order; junction bases with no gene match: 7. For the CDR3, the DNA is TGTGCCAGCCGCGCTAGCGGGAGTATCAATGAGCAGTTCTTC. Protein: CASRASGSINEQFF.

This clone was detected a few times. V is TRBV3-1 (or the pseudogene TRBV3-2) and J is TRBJ2-2, with TRBD2 matching 10 bases. V was clipped by 4 bases and J by 7 bases; unmatched bases: 9. The CDR3 is 16 residues long. Germline-derived CDR1 and CDR2 are LGHDT and YNNKEL (reference sequence). As DNA, the CDR3 is TGTGCCAGCAGCCTCTCCAGCGGGGGGGCTGTCGGGGAGCTGTTTTTT. Translation: CASSLSSGGAVGELFF.

This rearrangement joins TRBV7-2 to TRBJ2-2; no clear D gene. The CDR3 spans 13 residues. Germline V lookup: CDR1 SGHTA, CDR2 FQGNSA. V shed 2 bases and J shed 5 bases, with 6 bases lying between them. The CDR3 coding sequence is TGTGCCAGCAGCTTAATTATAACCGGGGAGCTGTTTTTT. Amino acid sequence: CASSLIITGELFF.

The chain employs TRBV10-1 and TRBJ1-4, with 8 bases lining up with TRBD1. The V gene end was trimmed by 3 bases and the J gene end by 8 bases; junction bases not matched to a gene: 8. Germline assignment: CDR1 WNHNN and CDR2 SYGVQD (reference sequence). The CDR3 runs 15 residues. CDR3 nucleotides: TGCGCCAGCAGTGATGGGACAGGCGGTCGGGAAAAACTGTTTTTT. Protein sequence: CASSDGTGGREKLFF.

This clone was observed once. This chain uses TRBV3-1 (or the pseudogene TRBV3-2) with TRBJ1-4; D may be TRBD1 (6 bases). The CDR3 contains 16 residues. From germline, CDR1 is LGHDT and CDR2 YNNKEL (reference sequence). Between the trimmed V and J ends, which lost 0 bases and 8 bases, there was a span of 16 bases. CDR3 sequence reads: CASSQDGGRGGEKLFF. The DNA of the CDR3 is TGTGCCAGCAGCCAAGATGGGGGCAGGGGTGGCGAAAAACTGTTTTTT.

This clone occurred once. The chain uses TRBV19 and TRBJ1-1, with TRBD1 as a possible D gene (5 bases). Trimming removed 3 bases at V and 8 bases at J, with 13 bases between. Germline V gene sequence: CDR1 LNHDA, CDR2 SQIVND (reference sequence). There are 13 residues in the CDR3. The CDR3 DNA sequence: TGTGCCAGTAGTATGGCCAGGGAAATGGAAGCTTTCTTT. It translates to CASSMAREMEAFF.

The table lists this clone with a count of one. The chain has TRBV6-6 and TRBJ2-1, with 7 bases aligning to TRBD1. CDR1 and CDR2 from the germline V gene are MNHNY and SVGAGI (reference sequence). The CDR3 extends over 15 amino acids. The J segment lost 4 bases and the V segment lost 6 bases, leaving 9 bases of the junction unmatched. CDR3 sequence reads: CASSHPGTEYNEQFF. The CDR3 coding sequence is TGTGCCAGCAGCCACCCCGGGACAGAATACAATGAGCAGTTCTTC.

The gene calls are TRBV6-1 and TRBJ1-3; TRBD1 is a possible D gene (6 bases). CDR1 and CDR2 from the germline V gene are MNHNS and SASEGT. The CDR3 spans 16 residues. V lost 0 bases and J lost 0, with 9 bases in between. Here the CDR3 reads CASSEAGQTSGNTIYF. The DNA of the CDR3 is TGTGCCAGCAGTGAAGCAGGACAGACCTCTGGAAACACCATATATTTT.

The sample holds one count of this clone. The chain uses TRBV10-2 and TRBJ1-6, with 8 bases lining up with TRBD1. This CDR3 comprises 15 residues. Germline V gene lookup returns CDR1 WSHSY and CDR2 SAAADI. Trimming cost V 6 bases and J 9 bases; bases outside gene matches: 10. As DNA, the CDR3 is TGCGCCAGCAGACCCGGAGGCAGGGGGCCTTCACCCCTCCACTTT. Translated, it gives CASRPGGRGPSPLHF.

The chain has TRBV11-2 and TRBJ2-7, with 8 nucleotides matching TRBD2. There are 17 residues in the CDR3. Looked up from germline, CDR1 is SGHAT and CDR2 is FQNNGV. J gave up 6 bases and V 5 bases, and 18 bases lay outside the gene matches. CDR3 coding DNA: TGTGCCAGCAGCCCGTCGGGACTAGTCCGGTCCTTTGGCGAGCAGTACTTC. Its protein is CASSPSGLVRSFGEQYF.

This chain connects TRBV5-4 to TRBJ1-1, with a weak D call TRBD1 (6 bases). There are 11 residues in the CDR3. V lost 4 bases to trimming and J lost 8 bases, with 9 bases between them. Per germline, CDR1 SGHNT and CDR2 YYREEE (reference sequence). In DNA, the CDR3 is TGTGCCAGCAGCGGGGGCCCCGAAGCTTTCTTT. It is translated as CASSGGPEAFF.

The rearrangement links TRBV5-1 to TRBJ1-2; 8 nucleotides match TRBD1. After removal of 2 bases from V and 4 bases from J, the junction contained 7 bases not matched to a gene. CDR1 and CDR2 from the germline V gene are SGHRS and YFSETQ. The CDR3 spans 15 residues. This CDR3 is CASSLQQGGIYGYTF. As DNA, the CDR3 is TGCGCCAGCAGCTTACAACAGGGGGGAATCTATGGCTACACCTTC.